A single sample is the source of the 29 T cell receptor beta chains below, sequenced in a study of cytomegalovirus exposure and HLA in healthy donors. The PCR used 60 Vbeta and 13 Jbeta primers. Assay used: immunoSEQ multiplex PCR; TCRdb lists only in-frame clones, some missing. The table lists about 82,000 clones, roughly 80% of them singletons. The sequencing input was PBMCs. All receptors derive from a human donor in good health.

The chain carries TRBV2 and TRBJ1-1; 7 bases line up with TRBD1. Germline values: CDR1 SNHLY, CDR2 FYNNEI. V trimming: 5 bases; J trimming: 4 bases; junction bases outside the gene matches: 7. This CDR3 comprises 14 residues. In nucleotides, the CDR3 is TGTGCCAGCAGTTTTGACAGGGTGGGCACTGAAGCTTTCTTT. It encodes CASSFDRVGTEAFF. The full variable domain, in which reference TRBV2 and TRBJ1-1 provide the parts outside the CDR3, is EPEVTQTPSHQVTQMGQEVILRCVPISNHLYFYWYRQILGQKVEFLVSFYNNEISEKSEIFDDQFSVERPDGSNFTLKIRSTKLEDSAMYFCASSFDRVGTEAFFGQGTRLTVV.

This chain links TRBV7-7 with TRBJ2-5, with a tentative D call TRBD2 (6 bases). The CDR3 spans 14 residues. In germline, CDR1 is SSHAT, CDR2 FNYEAQ (reference sequence). V was clipped by 1 base and J by 5 bases, with 11 bases between them. This CDR3 is CASSLGGVGETQYF. The CDR3 DNA reads as TGTGCCAGCAGCTTAGGGGGGGTCGGGGAGACCCAGTACTTC.

The chain carries TRBV4-3 and TRBJ1-5; D call uncertain. This CDR3 is built from 15 residues. The V and J ends lost 0 bases and 4 bases respectively, with 10 bases between them. Germline values: CDR1 LGHNA, CDR2 YSLEER. CDR3 protein: CASSQDRFRNQPQHF. CDR3 in DNA: TGCGCCAGCAGCCAAGATAGGTTCAGGAATCAGCCCCAGCATTTT.

At least ten counts were recorded for this clone. The rearrangement joins TRBV27 to TRBJ1-1, with unresolved D. The CDR3 spans 12 residues. Germline CDR1 reads MNHEY; CDR2 reads SMNVEV (reference sequence). The V and J ends lost 7 bases and 0 bases respectively, with 6 bases between them. CDR3 sequence (DNA): TGTGCCAGCAAAACGGTGAACACTGAAGCTTTCTTT. Amino acids: CASKTVNTEAFF.

Turning to this clone: Other DNA sequences of this sample code for an identical CDR3. CDR3 region: CASSQDRSLAGNNEQFF. The CDR3, as DNA: TGCGCCAGCAGCCAAGATAGGAGTCTAGCGGGGAACAATGAGCAGTTCTTC. The rearrangement joins TRBV4-3 to TRBJ2-1, with 9 bases lining up with TRBD2. The length of the CDR3 is 17 residues. V dropped 0 bases and J dropped 5; count of bases not matched to a gene: 8. Germline CDR1 and CDR2: LGHNA and YSLEER.

The chain is built from TRBV5-1 and TRBJ1-2; 8 bases agree with TRBD1. Germline CDR1 reads SGHRS; CDR2 reads YFSETQ. This CDR3 is 15 amino acids long. V shed 0 bases, J shed 4 bases, and the junction held 5 bases outside the gene matches. Here the CDR3 reads CASSLGQGNFYGYTF. As DNA, the CDR3 is TGCGCCAGCAGCTTGGGACAGGGGAACTTCTATGGCTACACCTTC.

The chain combines TRBV6-5 with TRBJ1-1; D call uncertain. Germline V gene sequence: CDR1 MNHEY, CDR2 SVGAGI. V lost 0 bases to trimming and J lost 7 bases, with 12 bases between them. CDR3 length: 14 residues. CDR3 in amino acids: CASSYSRASFEAFF. As DNA, the CDR3 is TGTGCCAGCAGTTACTCGCGGGCGAGTTTTGAAGCTTTCTTT.

The chain links TRBV2 to TRBJ1-4; a weak D match, TRBD1 (5 bases). Germline lookup yields CDR1 SNHLY and CDR2 FYNNEI. V was trimmed by 5 bases and J by 1 base, leaving 14 bases between them. This CDR3 has 16 residues. The CDR3 reads CASSLGLPETNEKLFF. The CDR3 DNA sequence: TGTGCCAGCAGTTTGGGACTTCCAGAAACTAATGAAAAACTGTTTTTT.

The rearrangement joins TRBV7-7 to TRBJ2-5; D gene ambiguous. V was trimmed by 4 bases and J by 2 bases, leaving 8 bases between them. Looked up from germline, CDR1 is SSHAT and CDR2 is FNYEAQ (reference sequence). This CDR3 has 13 amino acids. The CDR3 region is CASSYKIQETQYF. The CDR3 DNA sequence: TGTGCCAGCAGCTACAAGATTCAAGAGACCCAGTACTTC.

The CDR3 loop is CASSLGGQGGSPLHF. CDR3 sequence (DNA): TGTGCCAGCAGTTTGGGGGGACAGGGTGGCTCACCCCTCCACTTT. V is TRBV6-5 and J is TRBJ1-6; 9 bases map to TRBD1. Germline CDR1 is MNHEY and CDR2 is SVGAGI. V dropped 4 bases and J dropped 10; count of bases not matched to a gene: 8. This CDR3 is 15 amino acids long.

This clone was recorded once. The chain uses TRBV6-6 and TRBJ1-4, with a weak D call TRBD1 (5 bases). This CDR3 spans 14 amino acids. Germline loops: CDR1 MNHNY, CDR2 SVGAGI (reference sequence). Deletions cut 2 bases from V and 8 bases from J, with 12 bases between. Here the CDR3 DNA reads TGTGCCAGCAGTTACGGGCAGGGAGGGGAAAAACTGTTTTTT. Encoded protein: CASSYGQGGEKLFF.

The chain carries TRBV7-2 and TRBJ2-2, with TRBD1 matching 9 bases. The germline gives CDR1 SGHTA, CDR2 FQGNSA. Unmatched junction bases numbered 6, after V lost 5 bases and J lost 5 bases. The length of the CDR3 is 15 residues. The CDR3, as DNA: TGTGCCAGCAGCCCCGGACAGGGGCGGACCGGGGAGCTGTTTTTT. This codes for CASSPGQGRTGELFF. Full variable domain (rest looked up from reference TRBV7-2 and TRBJ2-2): GAGVSQSPSNKVTEKGKDVELRCDPISGHTALYWYRQSLGQGLEFLIYFQGNSAPDKSGLPSDRFSAERTGGSVSTLTIQRTQQEDSAVYLCASSPGQGRTGELFFGEGSRLTVL.

The rearrangement links TRBV10-3 to TRBJ1-2, with a possible D match to TRBD1 (5 bases). The CDR3 runs to 14 residues. Trimming took off 4 bases at V and 0 bases at J, with 9 bases between the two ends. From germline, CDR1 is ENHRY and CDR2 SYGVKD. The CDR3 here is CAISGTLANYGYTF. The CDR3 DNA is TGTGCCATCAGTGGGACATTAGCTAACTATGGCTACACCTTC.

The CDR3 loop is CASSLAARVFF. Here the CDR3 DNA reads TGTGCCAGCAGCTTGGCCGCCCGGGTGTTCTTC. The chain recombines TRBV5-6 with TRBJ2-1; no reliable D call. The CDR3 contains 11 residues. Trimming cost V 0 bases and J 15 bases, with 10 bases left between them. CDR1 and CDR2 from the germline V gene are SGHDT and YYEEEE.

The chain recombines TRBV14 with TRBJ2-5, with 8 bases fitting TRBD2. Germline loops: CDR1 SGHDN, CDR2 FVKESK. The CDR3 loop spans 16 amino acids. J was trimmed by 4 bases and V by 0 bases; bases with no gene match: 7. CDR3 in DNA: TGTGCCAGCAGCCAAGACCAGGGACTAGTCGCAGAGACCCAGTACTTC. Translation gives CASSQDQGLVAETQYF.

This chain uses TRBV19 with TRBJ2-7, with D possibly matching TRBD1 (6 bases). From germline, CDR1 is LNHDA and CDR2 SQIVND (reference sequence). Trimming left V 1 base short and J 7 bases short, with 17 bases between. The CDR3 extends over 15 amino acids. CDR3 coding DNA: TGTGCCAGTAGTATAGTGGTACAGGGAATAAAGGAGCAGTACTTC. This gives the protein CASSIVVQGIKEQYF.

The CDR3 protein is CASSFGDRGDTIYF. DNA of the CDR3: TGTGCCAGCAGCTTTGGGGACAGGGGGGACACCATATATTTT. V gene TRBV5-4 combines with J gene TRBJ1-3, with 11 bases identical to TRBD1. The V segment lost 2 bases and the J segment 8 bases; nucleotides outside the gene matches: 3. This CDR3 is 14 amino acids long. Germline V gene sequence: CDR1 SGHNT, CDR2 YYREEE (reference sequence). Supplemented by reference TRBV5-4 and TRBJ1-3, the full variable domain reads ETGVTQSPTHLIKTRGQQVTLRCSSQSGHNTVSWYQQALGQGPQFIFQYYREEENGRGNFPPRFSGLQFPNYSSELNVNALELDDSALYLCASSFGDRGDTIYFGEGSWLTVV.

The chain links TRBV2 to TRBJ2-1; 8 nucleotides line up with TRBD2. The CDR3 loop spans 14 amino acids. Trimming cost V 6 bases and J 3 bases; bases outside gene matches: 4. The germline V gene has CDR1 SNHLY and CDR2 FYNNEI. The CDR3 loop reads CASRSRGDYNEQFF. CDR3 in DNA: TGTGCCAGCAGGTCGCGGGGGGACTACAATGAGCAGTTCTTC. Drawing the rest from reference TRBV2 and TRBJ2-1, the complete variable domain is EPEVTQTPSHQVTQMGQEVILRCVPISNHLYFYWYRQILGQKVEFLVSFYNNEISEKSEIFDDQFSVERPDGSNFTLKIRSTKLEDSAMYFCASRSRGDYNEQFFGPGTRLTVL.

The chain employs TRBV4-2 and TRBJ1-2; D is unclear. Trimming cost V 0 bases and J 8 bases, with 7 bases left between them. The CDR3 totals 12 residues. CDR1 is LGHNA, CDR2 YNFKEQ, per germline. CDR3 nucleotide sequence: TGTGCCAGCAGCCAAGAGGCCAGAGGCTACACCTTC. Residues: CASSQEARGYTF.

This clone was seen a handful of times. V gene TRBV5-1 combines with J gene TRBJ1-6; no definite D call. The V gene lost 9 bases and the J gene lost 8 bases, with 15 bases spanning the gap. The CDR3 runs to 13 residues. The V gene's germline CDR1 is SGHRS and CDR2 YFSETQ. CDR3 nucleotide sequence: TGCGCCACTTCAGTGAAACGGGATTCACCCCTCCACTTT. It encodes CATSVKRDSPLHF. The whole variable domain, remainder taken from reference TRBV5-1 and TRBJ1-6, is KAGVTQTPRYLIKTRGQQVTLSCSPISGHRSVSWYQQTPGQGLQFLFEYFSETQRNKGNFPGRFSGRQFSNSRSEMNVSTLELGDSALYLCATSVKRDSPLHFGNGTRLTVT.

The V gene is TRBV5-6, the J gene TRBJ1-3; 10 nucleotides agree with TRBD1. The CDR3 is made up of 17 amino acids. The junction had 7 bases not matched to a gene; V was cut back by 1 base and J by 3 bases. CDR1 and CDR2 (germline): SGHDT, YYEEEE. The CDR3 loop reads CASSLLSGTGVGNTIYF. DNA for the CDR3: TGTGCCAGCAGCTTGCTCTCCGGGACAGGGGTTGGAAACACCATATATTTT.

This rearrangement joins TRBV7-7 to TRBJ2-2; 10 nucleotides align to TRBD2. The CDR3 is made up of 15 amino acids. J gave up 5 bases and V 6 bases, and 6 bases lay outside the gene matches. CDR1 is SSHAT and CDR2 is FNYEAQ in the germline V gene (reference sequence). CDR3 region: CASRLAGAVTGELFF. For the CDR3, the DNA is TGTGCCAGCAGGCTAGCGGGGGCGGTGACCGGGGAGCTGTTTTTT.

The rearrangement joins TRBV10-2 to TRBJ2-7, with D perhaps TRBD1 (5 bases). CDR1 is WSHSY and CDR2 is SAAADI in the germline V gene. CDR3 size: 14 residues. Trimming pared 0 bases from V and 7 bases from J, leaving 13 bases between. The CDR3 protein is CASSESEGVREQYF. The CDR3, as DNA: TGCGCCAGCAGTGAGTCGGAAGGGGTACGGGAGCAGTACTTC.

The chain has TRBV6-6 and TRBJ2-1, with TRBD2 as a possible D gene (6 bases). Looked up from germline, CDR1 is MNHNY and CDR2 is SVGAGI (reference sequence). The CDR3 runs to 15 residues. V lost 7 bases and J 7 bases, leaving 20 bases between the germline ends. The DNA of the CDR3 is TGTGCCAGCAAATCACCCCCGGGACTTGAAAATGAGCAGTTCTTC. It specifies CASKSPPGLENEQFF.

This clone was found a few times. The rearrangement uses TRBV7-9 and TRBJ2-1, with D possibly being TRBD1 (5 bases). The CDR3 is 14 amino acids. Germline loops: CDR1 SEHNR, CDR2 FQNEAQ (reference sequence). V lost 5 bases, J lost 9 bases, and 17 bases lay in between. This CDR3 is CASSPWTQSGEQFF. The CDR3 DNA is TGTGCCAGCAGCCCCTGGACACAATCGGGTGAGCAGTTCTTC.

The gene calls are TRBV4-3 and TRBJ2-7; the match to TRBD2 covers 12 bases. Germline CDR1 reads LGHNA; CDR2 reads YSLEER. J was trimmed by 2 bases and V by 4 bases; bases with no gene match: 3. The CDR3 sequence is 15 residues long. CDR3 amino acids: CASSLGLAGAYEQYF. CDR3 nucleotide sequence: TGCGCCAGCAGCCTGGGACTAGCGGGTGCCTACGAGCAGTACTTC.

V and J are TRBV4-1 and TRBJ2-5; the D gene is possibly TRBD2 (6 bases). Germline values: CDR1 MGHRA, CDR2 YSYEKL. Trimming left V 4 bases short and J 5 bases short, with 17 bases between. The CDR3 contains 15 residues. The CDR3, as DNA: TGCGCCAGCAGCCCGACAGCCAGTGCGGGGGAGACCCAGTACTTC. This codes for CASSPTASAGETQYF.

This clone has more than one count but fewer than ten. The chain employs TRBV29-1 and TRBJ2-7; 7 bases line up with TRBD1. Losses at the gene ends were 6 bases for V and 2 bases for J; bases not matched to a gene: 7. There are 13 residues in the CDR3. Germline loops: CDR1 SQVTM, CDR2 ANQGSEA. The chain's CDR3 is CSVLLTGTYEQYF. Written as DNA, the CDR3 is TGCAGCGTGCTATTGACAGGGACCTACGAGCAGTACTTC.

This clone was recorded only once. The J gene is TRBJ1-2, the V gene TRBV29-1; 9 bases are shared with TRBD1. Germline CDR1 SQVTM, CDR2 ANQGSEA. V shed 7 bases and J 8 bases; nucleotides not matched to a gene: 11. The length of the CDR3 is 13 residues. Here the CDR3 DNA reads TGCAGCGCCAGGGACAGGGTTCCGTGCGGCTACACCTTC. Translation gives CSARDRVPCGYTF.